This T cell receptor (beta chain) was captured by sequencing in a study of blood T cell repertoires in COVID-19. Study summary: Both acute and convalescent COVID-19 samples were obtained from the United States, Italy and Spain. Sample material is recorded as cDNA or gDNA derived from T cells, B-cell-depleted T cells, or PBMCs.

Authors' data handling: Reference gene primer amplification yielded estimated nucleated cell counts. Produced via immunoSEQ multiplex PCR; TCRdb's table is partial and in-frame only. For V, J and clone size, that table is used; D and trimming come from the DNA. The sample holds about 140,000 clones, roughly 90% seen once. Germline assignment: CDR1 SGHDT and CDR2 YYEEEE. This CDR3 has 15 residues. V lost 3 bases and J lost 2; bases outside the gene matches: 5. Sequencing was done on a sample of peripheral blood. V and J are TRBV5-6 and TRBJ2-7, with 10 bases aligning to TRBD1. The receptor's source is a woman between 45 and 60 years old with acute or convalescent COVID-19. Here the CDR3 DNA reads TGTGCCAGCAGCTCCGGGACAGGGGCCCCCTACGAGCAGTACTTC. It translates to CASSSGTGAPYEQYF. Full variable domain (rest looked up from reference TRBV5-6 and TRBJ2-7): DAGVTQSPTHLIKTRGQQVTLRCSPKSGHDTVSWYQQALGQGPQFIFQYYEEEERQRGNFPDRFSGHQFPNYSSELNVNALLLGDSALYLCASSSGTGAPYEQYFGPGTRLTVT.